This passage covers 3 T cell receptor beta chains from one sample sequenced in a study of T-cell memory formation after mild COVID-19. TCRdb fed the 5' RACE reads into MiXCR, producing one record per CDR3 protein. The data show 450,000 or so distinct CDR3 sequences, around 27% seen once. Sequencing was done on a sample of PBMCs or a T cell subset sorted from them (not recorded which). The receptors were gathered from an adult woman who had mild COVID-19 (a few samples of this study predate the infection). Cell type and time point are not known.

V is TRBV12-3 or TRBV12-4 and J is TRBJ2-7, with a tentative D call TRBD2 (7 bases). The CDR3 covers 15 residues. Trimming cost V 7 bases and J 2 bases, with 18 bases left between them. CDR3 in amino acids: CASTPRGATPYEQYF. DNA of the CDR3: TGTGCCAGCACCCCACGGGGGGCAACCCCCTACGAGCAGTACTTC.

V and J are TRBV6-1 and TRBJ1-1; weak D call: TRBD1 (5 bases). The germline CDR1 and CDR2 sequences are MNHNS and SASEGT. This CDR3 is built from 13 residues. Trimming shortened V by 3 bases and J by 3 bases, and 8 bases separated the two germline ends. The CDR3 here is CASSETEYTEAFF. The CDR3 DNA sequence: TGTGCCAGCAGTGAGACAGAATACACTGAAGCTTTCTTT.

This clonotype has a handful of counts. The J gene is TRBJ2-3, the V gene TRBV7-2, with TRBD2 matching over 8 bases. V shed 8 bases, J shed 1 base, and the junction held 8 bases outside the gene matches. The CDR3 sequence is 15 residues long. From germline, CDR1 is SGHTA and CDR2 FQGNSA. In DNA, the CDR3 is TGTGCCAGCGCTGGTAGCGGGACGGGCACAGATACGCAGTATTTT. This encodes CASAGSGTGTDTQYF.